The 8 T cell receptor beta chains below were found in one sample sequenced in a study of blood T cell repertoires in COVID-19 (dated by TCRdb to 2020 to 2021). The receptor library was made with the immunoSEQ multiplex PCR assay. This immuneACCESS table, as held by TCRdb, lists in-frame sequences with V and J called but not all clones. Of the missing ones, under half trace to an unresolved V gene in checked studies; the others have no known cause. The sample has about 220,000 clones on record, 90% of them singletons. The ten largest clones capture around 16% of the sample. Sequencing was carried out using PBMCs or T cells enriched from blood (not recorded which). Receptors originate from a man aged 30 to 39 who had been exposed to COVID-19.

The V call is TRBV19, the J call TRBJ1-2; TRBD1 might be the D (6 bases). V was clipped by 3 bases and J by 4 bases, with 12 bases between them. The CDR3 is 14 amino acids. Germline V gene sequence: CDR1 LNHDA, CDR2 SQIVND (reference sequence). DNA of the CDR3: TGTGCCAGTAGTATCGGGGCACAGGGCTATGGCTACACCTTC. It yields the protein CASSIGAQGYGYTF.

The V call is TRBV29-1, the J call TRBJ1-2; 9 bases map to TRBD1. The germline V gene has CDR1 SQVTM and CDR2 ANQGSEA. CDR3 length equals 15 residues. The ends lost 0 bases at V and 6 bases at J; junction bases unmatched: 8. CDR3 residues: CSVEDLRTGEDGYTF. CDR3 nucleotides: TGCAGCGTTGAAGATCTTAGGACAGGGGAAGATGGCTACACCTTC.

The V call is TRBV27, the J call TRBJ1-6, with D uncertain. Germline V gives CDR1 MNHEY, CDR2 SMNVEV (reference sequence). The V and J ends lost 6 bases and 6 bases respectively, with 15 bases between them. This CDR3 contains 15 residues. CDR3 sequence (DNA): TGTGCCAGCAGGAGGGATACGCGGACTAATTCACCCCTCCACTTT. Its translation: CASRRDTRTNSPLHF.

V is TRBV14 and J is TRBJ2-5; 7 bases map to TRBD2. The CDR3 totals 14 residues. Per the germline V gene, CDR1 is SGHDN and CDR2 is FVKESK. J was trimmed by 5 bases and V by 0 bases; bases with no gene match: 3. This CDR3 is CASSQEAGVETQYF. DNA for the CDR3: TGTGCCAGCAGCCAAGAGGCGGGGGTTGAGACCCAGTACTTC.

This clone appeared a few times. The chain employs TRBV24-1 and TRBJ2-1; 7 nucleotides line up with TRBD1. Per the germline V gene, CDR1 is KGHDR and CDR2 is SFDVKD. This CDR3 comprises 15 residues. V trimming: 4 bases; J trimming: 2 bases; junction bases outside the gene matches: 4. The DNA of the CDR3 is TGTGCCACCAGTGACCAAACAGGGGCCTACAATGAGCAGTTCTTC. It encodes CATSDQTGAYNEQFF.

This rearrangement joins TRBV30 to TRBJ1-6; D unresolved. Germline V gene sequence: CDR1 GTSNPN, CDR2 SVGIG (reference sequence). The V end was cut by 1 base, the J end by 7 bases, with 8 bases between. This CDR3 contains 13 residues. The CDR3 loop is CAWSGGANSPLHF. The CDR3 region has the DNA TGTGCCTGGAGTGGAGGTGCCAATTCACCCCTCCACTTT. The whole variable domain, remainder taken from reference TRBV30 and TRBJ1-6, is SQTIHQWPATLVQPVGSPLSLECTVEGTSNPNLYWYRQAAGRGLQLLFYSVGIGQISSEVPQNLSASRPQDRQFILSSKKLLLSDSGFYLCAWSGGANSPLHFGNGTRLTVT.

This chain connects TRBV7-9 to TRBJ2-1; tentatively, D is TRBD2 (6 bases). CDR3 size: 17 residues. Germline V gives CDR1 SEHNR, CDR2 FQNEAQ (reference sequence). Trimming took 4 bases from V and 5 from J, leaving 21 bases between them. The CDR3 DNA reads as TGTGCCAGCAGCTCCGAATCCGGGACTCGGCATCACAATGAGCAGTTCTTC. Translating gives CASSSESGTRHHNEQFF.

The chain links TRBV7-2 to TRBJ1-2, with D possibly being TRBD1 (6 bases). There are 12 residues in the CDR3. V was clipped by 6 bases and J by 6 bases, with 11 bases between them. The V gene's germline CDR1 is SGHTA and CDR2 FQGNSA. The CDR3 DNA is TGTGCCAGCAGTTCGTCAGGGGATGGCTACACCTTC. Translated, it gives CASSSSGDGYTF.